The 12 T cell receptor beta chains in this list originate from one sample, sequenced in a study of monozygotic twins with inflammatory bowel disease. TCRdb reprocessed the 5' RACE reads, keeping one entry per CDR3 protein, no DNA. The listing contains some 330,000 distinct CDR3 sequences. The source material was blood. The receptors derive from a human donor with ulcerative colitis or Crohn's disease, or a healthy co-twin of an affected twin (not recorded which).

The V call is TRBV3-1, the J call TRBJ1-1. Germline CDR1 reads LGHDT; CDR2 reads YNNKEL (reference sequence). There are 13 residues in the CDR3. The CDR3 sequence: CASSQGYSTEAFF.

CDR3 protein: CASSPRAGSRGYTF. This chain connects TRBV19 to TRBJ1-2. From germline, CDR1 is LNHDA and CDR2 SQIVND (reference sequence). The CDR3 runs 14 residues.

V gene TRBV28 combines with J gene TRBJ2-3; the TRBD2 assignment by TCRdb is unverifiable without DNA. CDR1 is MDHEN and CDR2 is SYDVKM in the germline V gene. CDR3 size: 17 residues. This CDR3 reads CASSSPPAKGEADTQYF.

The chain has TRBV12-3 or TRBV12-4 and TRBJ1-5; the D call from TCRdb, TRBD1, cannot be confirmed without DNA. CDR3 length: 15 residues. Here the CDR3 reads CASSLDQGLSQPQHF.

V usage is TRBV6-5 and J usage is TRBJ1-4; TCRdb selects TRBD1, and the lack of DNA leaves this call unchecked. Germline CDR1 MNHEY, CDR2 SVGAGI. This CDR3 is 14 amino acids long. CDR3 sequence: CASSYQGMYEILFF.

The chain combines TRBV12-3 or TRBV12-4 with TRBJ1-1. This CDR3 has 13 residues. CDR3 amino acids: CASSLPPEPEAFF.

This chain uses TRBV7-2 with TRBJ2-7; TCRdb indicates TRBD2, and absent DNA this call remains unverified. The CDR3 is 15 amino acids. From germline, CDR1 is SGHTA and CDR2 FQGNSA. CDR3 region: CASSLASGGVPEQYF.

The rearrangement uses TRBV12-3 or TRBV12-4 and TRBJ2-6; as DNA is missing, the TRBD1 call by TCRdb cannot be tested. This CDR3 has 16 residues. CDR3 sequence: CAIPGQTGRGANVLTF.

V is TRBV4-3 and J is TRBJ2-7; absent DNA, TCRdb's TRBD1 call cannot be checked. This CDR3 spans 16 amino acids. The V gene's germline CDR1 is LGHNA and CDR2 YSLEER. CDR3 sequence reads: CASSQDKTGIMYEQYF.

The chain carries TRBV9 and TRBJ1-3. CDR1 SGDLS and CDR2 YYNGEE come from the germline V gene. CDR3 length: 16 residues. The CDR3 here is CASSVGPMPSGNTIYF.

This chain links TRBV7-2 with TRBJ2-7; the D gene TCRdb calls, TRBD2, cannot be checked with no DNA. The CDR3 length is 12 residues. Germline CDR1 reads SGHTA; CDR2 reads FQGNSA. The CDR3 spells CASSLGAVEQYF.

The V call is TRBV28, the J call TRBJ2-5; the TCRdb call, TRBD1, lacks DNA for checking. Germline V gives CDR1 MDHEN, CDR2 SYDVKM. CDR3 size: 14 residues. The CDR3: CASSIQGALETQYF.